Below are 2 T cell receptor beta chains sequenced from a single sample in a study of cytomegalovirus exposure and HLA in healthy donors. PCR was performed using 60 Vbeta and 13 Jbeta primers. Data came from immunoSEQ multiplex PCR; TCRdb stores just in-frame clones and leaves some out. Of around 110,000 clones in the sample, more than 60% were seen once. Sequencing was performed on PBMCs. Receptors originate from a woman in her thirties or forties in good health and CMV-seropositive.

The V and J genes are TRBV18 and TRBJ1-1; D is unresolved. This CDR3 contains 15 residues. Germline CDR1 and CDR2: KGHSH and LQKENI. Between the trimmed V and J ends, which lost 0 bases and 1 base, there was a span of 9 bases. The CDR3 region is CASSPPAVQNTEAFF. The CDR3 DNA reads as TGTGCCAGCTCACCACCGGCGGTCCAGAACACTGAAGCTTTCTTT. The full variable domain, completed using reference TRBV18 and TRBJ1-1, is NAGVMQNPRHLVRRRGQEARLRCSPMKGHSHVYWYRQLPEEGLKFMVYLQKENIIDESGMPKERFSAEFPKEGPSILRIQQVVRGDSAAYFCASSPPAVQNTEAFFGQGTRLTVV.

The chain links TRBV4-2 to TRBJ2-7; TRBD2 agrees at 11 bases. CDR1 and CDR2 (germline): LGHNA, YNFKEQ. CDR3 length equals 18 residues. Trimming removed 0 bases from V and 0 bases from J; junction bases left unmatched: 7. The CDR3 nucleotides are TGTGCCAGCAGCCAAGACGCCAGACTAGCGGGATTCTCCTACGAGCAGTACTTC. This codes for CASSQDARLAGFSYEQYF.